This T cell receptor (beta chain) was observed in a study of CD8 T cells in Susac syndrome. Study outcomes and limitations: Individuals included in the TCR sequencing and HLA analysis were acknowledged by the study to be relatively few in number.

The authors reverse transcribed roughly 0.45 to 1 ug RNA with random hexamers. An immunoSEQ multiplex PCR generated amplified TCR beta CDR3 products spanning 54 Vbeta and 13 Jbeta. TCRdb fed the immunoSEQ multiplex PCR reads into MiXCR, producing one record per CDR3 protein. The data contain 150,000 to 200,000 distinct CDR3 sequences, around 95% of them singletons. Sequencing of TCR beta was undertaken in CD8+ and CD4+ T cells derived from blood. Purification of the CD8+ and CD4+ T cells relied on negative isolation, and TEMRA cells underwent FACS enrichment. The CDR3 totals 14 residues. The trim removed 6 bases at V and 7 bases at J, leaving 14 bases unmatched. Germline V lookup: CDR1 DFQATT, CDR2 SNEGSKA (reference sequence). Of note for this clonotype: As yet, its antigen is unknown.

The clonotype was recovered from a human donor with multiple sclerosis. This chain joins TRBV20-1 and TRBJ2-7; 8 bases match TRBD1. Material for sequencing was CD4+ T cells from PBMCs. CDR3 DNA: TGCAGTGCCTACCCCCCCGACAGGGGCCCGGAGCAGTACTTC. Translation: CSAYPPDRGPEQYF.